A selection of T cell receptor beta chains follows, all from one sample in a study of T cell repertoires in breast cancer. TCRdb independently ran MiXCR on the emulsion pairing reads; one entry per CDR3 protein. The table has about 40,000 distinct CDR3 sequences, 45% seen once. Sequences were obtained from CD8+ T cells. The receptors were gathered from a pool of human donors with breast cancer or a healthy control (not recorded which). Both conserved end residues are part of each CDR3. The D gene is left open where the match is weak. Clone size is given for some rows only: seen once, a few or many times, or a class if the clone is expanded.

V gene	J gene	clone size	D gene	CDR3 protein	CDR3 DNA
TRBV20-1	TRBJ1-1	-	-	CSAHLSLNTEALF	TGCAGTGCGCATCTGAGTCTGAACACTGAAGCTCTCTTT
TRBV12-3/TRBV12-4	TRBJ2-4	-	-	CASSSLKGEGIQYF	TGTGCCAGCAGTTCGTTAAAGGGGGAGGGCATTCAGTACTTC
TRBV7-6	TRBJ2-5	-	TRBD2	CASSFGTSAFSQETQYF	TGTGCCAGCAGCTTCGGGACTAGCGCTTTCTCCCAAGAGACCCAGTACTTC
TRBV7-2	TRBJ1-1	-	-	CASSLWALNTEAFF	TGTGCCAGCAGCTTATGGGCGCTGAACACTGAAGCTTTCTTT
TRBV18	TRBJ1-3	-	-	CASSPPAGSGNTIYF	TGTGCCAGCTCACCACCGGCGGGGTCTGGAAACACCATATATTTT
TRBV3-1	TRBJ1-1	-	-	CASSQDRGSRATEAFF	TGTGCCAGCAGCCAAGATAGGGGCAGTCGGGCCACTGAAGCTTTCTTT
TRBV2	TRBJ1-2	few	-	CAVKAGEVDGYTF	TGTGCCGTCAAGGCAGGGGAGGTTGATGGCTACACCTTC
TRBV18	TRBJ2-1	-	TRBD2	CASSPLTSGGNEQFF	TGTGCCAGCTCACCACTTACTAGCGGTGGCAATGAGCAGTTCTTC
TRBV18	TRBJ2-3	-	TRBD2	CASSPPRAGGTDTQYF	TGTGCCAGCTCTCCCCCTCGGGCGGGGGGTACAGATACGCAGTATTTT
TRBV7-2	TRBJ2-7	once	TRBD1	CASRSDRGDEQYF	TGTGCCAGCAGGTCGGACAGGGGAGACGAGCAGTACTTC
TRBV15	TRBJ1-1	many	-	CATSRDGEFTEAFF	TGTGCCACCAGCAGAGATGGGGAGTTCACTGAAGCTTTCTTT
TRBV2	TRBJ1-1	-	-	CASNFGPGTEAFF	TGTGCCAGCAACTTCGGACCTGGCACTGAGGCTTTCTTT
TRBV6-4	TRBJ1-1	-	-	CASSVSVENTEAFF	TGTGCCAGCAGTGTATCGGTGGAGAACACTGAAGCTTTCTTT
TRBV7-2	TRBJ2-2	-	-	CASSLPPAHLELFF	TGTGCCAGCAGCTTGCCACCAGCTCACTTAGAGCTGTTTTTT
TRBV20-1	TRBJ2-7	-	TRBD1	CSASSDRGERYF	TGCAGTGCTAGCAGCGACAGGGGCGAGCGGTACTTC
TRBV20-1	TRBJ2-2	-	-	CSARDLEKNTGELFF	TGCAGTGCTAGAGATTTGGAGAAGAACACCGGGGAGCTGTTTTTT
TRBV12-3/TRBV12-4	TRBJ1-5	-	TRBD1	CASSSGQRGQPQHF	TGTGCCAGCAGCTCGGGACAGCGCGGTCAGCCCCAGCATTTT
TRBV27	TRBJ2-1	-	TRBD1	CASTTTDRGRGEWQFF	TGTGCCAGCACCACGACCGACAGGGGGCGAGGGGAGTGGCAGTTCTTC
TRBV18	TRBJ2-2	-	-	CASSPTAGELFF	TGTGCCAGCTCACCGACAGCCGGGGAGCTGTTTTTT
TRBV20-1	TRBJ2-3	-	TRBD2	CSALQTSGGFTDTQYF	TGCAGTGCGCTACAGACTAGCGGGGGATTCACAGATACGCAGTATTTT
TRBV10-3	TRBJ2-3	-	-	CAISRPRADTQYF	TGTGCCATCAGTCGACCCAGGGCAGATACGCAGTATTTT
TRBV10-2	TRBJ1-2	-	-	CASSDARGDGYTF	TGCGCCAGCAGCGACGCGAGGGGCGATGGCTACACCTTC
TRBV4-1	TRBJ1-5	few	-	CASSQDGQLNQPQHF	TGCGCCAGCAGCCAAGATGGGCAGCTTAATCAGCCCCAGCATTTT
TRBV2	TRBJ1-5	-	-	CASSVLGVGNQPQHF	TGTGCCAGCAGTGTGTTAGGGGTCGGGAATCAGCCCCAGCATTTT
TRBV6-5	TRBJ2-7	-	-	CASRDPRDTPHEQYF	TGTGCCAGCAGGGACCCCCGGGACACTCCCCACGAGCAGTACTTC
TRBV27	TRBJ2-1	-	-	CASSVDASSHNEQSF	TGTGCCAGCAGTGTGGACGCTAGCTCCCACAATGAGCAGTCCTTC
TRBV15	TRBJ2-1	-	TRBD2	CATSRERSGRGEQFF	TGTGCCACCAGCAGAGAGAGGAGCGGGAGGGGTGAGCAGTTCTTC
TRBV24-1	TRBJ2-3	-	-	CATSANGGQGTDTQYF	TGTGCCACCAGTGCTAACGGGGGGCAGGGCACAGATACGCAGTATTTT
TRBV6-5	TRBJ1-2	-	-	CASTRDTSLCGYTF	TGTGCCAGCACCCGGGACACAAGTCTTTGTGGCTACACCTTC
TRBV19	TRBJ1-1	-	-	CASSPARQLSTEAFF	TGTGCCAGTAGCCCCGCCAGGCAACTGAGCACTGAAGCTTTCTTT
TRBV5-1	TRBJ2-7	-	-	CASKMNGGPSSYEQYF	TGCGCCAGCAAGATGAACGGGGGGCCTAGCTCCTACGAGCAGTACTTC
TRBV5-1	TRBJ2-5	-	TRBD1	CASSVGQGWQETQYF	TGCGCCAGCAGCGTCGGACAGGGGTGGCAAGAGACCCAGTACTTC
TRBV6-2/TRBV6-3	TRBJ2-2	-	-	CASTADGNTGELFF	TGTGCCAGCACCGCGGACGGGAACACCGGGGAGCTGTTTTTT
TRBV7-9	TRBJ2-2	-	TRBD2	CASSLPSGMGTGELFF	TGTGCCAGCAGCTTACCTAGCGGGATGGGGACCGGGGAGCTGTTTTTT
TRBV6-1	TRBJ1-2	-	TRBD1	CASSVLGQGAADGYTF	TGTGCCAGCAGTGTTCTAGGGCAGGGGGCAGCGGATGGCTACACCTTC
TRBV15	TRBJ1-6	few	-	CATSSGQNNSPLHF	TGTGCCACCAGCAGCGGACAGAATAATTCACCCCTCCACTTT
TRBV11-2	TRBJ2-7	-	-	CASSPPGATYEQYF	TGTGCCAGCAGCCCACCGGGAGCGACCTACGAGCAGTACTTC
TRBV19	TRBJ2-2	few	-	CAKRQRANTGELFF	TGTGCCAAGAGACAGAGGGCGAACACCGGGGAGCTGTTTTTT
TRBV5-1	TRBJ2-7	-	-	CASSSGQNYEQYF	TGCGCCAGCAGCTCTGGACAGAACTACGAGCAGTACTTC
TRBV7-2	TRBJ2-2	-	-	CASSLVRGTGELFF	TGTGCCAGCAGCTTAGTGCGGGGAACCGGGGAGCTGTTTTTT
TRBV19	TRBJ1-5	-	TRBD1	CASKSLDREHQPQHF	TGTGCCAGTAAGTCATTGGACAGGGAACATCAGCCCCAGCATTTT
TRBV7-9	TRBJ1-1	-	-	CASSRDGISTEAFF	TGTGCCAGCAGTCGTGACGGAATCAGCACTGAAGCTTTCTTT
TRBV12-3/TRBV12-4	TRBJ2-2	-	-	CASNSTRVVVTGELFF	TGTGCCAGCAACTCGACCAGGGTCGTGGTCACCGGGGAGCTGTTTTTT
TRBV20-1	TRBJ2-1	many	-	CSAHTLANSYNEQFF	TGCAGTGCCCATACCCTAGCTAACTCCTACAATGAGCAGTTCTTC
TRBV6-1	TRBJ2-5	few	-	CASSTRPQETQYF	TGTGCCAGCAGTACAAGACCGCAAGAGACCCAGTACTTC